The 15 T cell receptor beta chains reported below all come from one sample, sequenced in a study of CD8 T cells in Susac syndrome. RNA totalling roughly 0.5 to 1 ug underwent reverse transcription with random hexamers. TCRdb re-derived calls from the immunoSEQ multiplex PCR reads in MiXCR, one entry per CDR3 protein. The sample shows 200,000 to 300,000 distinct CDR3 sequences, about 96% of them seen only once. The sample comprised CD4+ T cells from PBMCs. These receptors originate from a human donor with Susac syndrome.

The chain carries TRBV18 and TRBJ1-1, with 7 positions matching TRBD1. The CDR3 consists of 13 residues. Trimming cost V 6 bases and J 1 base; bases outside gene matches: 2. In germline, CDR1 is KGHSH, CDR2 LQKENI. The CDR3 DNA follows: TGTGCCAGCTCGGGACAGCAGAACACTGAAGCTTTCTTT. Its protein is CASSGQQNTEAFF.

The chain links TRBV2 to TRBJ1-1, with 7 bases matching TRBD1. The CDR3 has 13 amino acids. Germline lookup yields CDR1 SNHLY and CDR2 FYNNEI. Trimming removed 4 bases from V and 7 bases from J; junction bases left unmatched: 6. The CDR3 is CASSVIRTGEAFF. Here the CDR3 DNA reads TGTGCCAGCAGTGTCATTCGGACAGGTGAAGCTTTCTTT.

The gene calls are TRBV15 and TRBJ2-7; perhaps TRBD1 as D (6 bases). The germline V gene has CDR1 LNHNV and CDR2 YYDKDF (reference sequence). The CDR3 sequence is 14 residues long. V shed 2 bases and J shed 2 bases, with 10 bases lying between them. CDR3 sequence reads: CATSRPGQTYEQYF. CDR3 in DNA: TGTGCCACCAGCAGACCTGGACAGACCTACGAGCAGTACTTC.

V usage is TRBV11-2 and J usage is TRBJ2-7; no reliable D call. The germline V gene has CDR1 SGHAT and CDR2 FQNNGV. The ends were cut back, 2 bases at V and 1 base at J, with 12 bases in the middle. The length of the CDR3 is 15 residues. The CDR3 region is CASSLFGVGSYEQYF. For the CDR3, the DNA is TGTGCCAGCAGCTTATTCGGAGTAGGATCCTACGAGCAGTACTTC.

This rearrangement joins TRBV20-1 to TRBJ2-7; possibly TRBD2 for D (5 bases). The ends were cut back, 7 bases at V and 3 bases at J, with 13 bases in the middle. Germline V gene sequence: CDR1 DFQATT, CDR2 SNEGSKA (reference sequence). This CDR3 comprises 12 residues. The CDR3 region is CSVEGVDYEQYF. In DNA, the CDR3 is TGCAGTGTAGAGGGAGTGGACTACGAGCAGTACTTC.

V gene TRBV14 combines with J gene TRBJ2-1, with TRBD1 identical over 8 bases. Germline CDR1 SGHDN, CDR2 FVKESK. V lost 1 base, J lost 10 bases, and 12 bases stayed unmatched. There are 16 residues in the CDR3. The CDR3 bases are TGTGCCAGCAGCCAAGTTGGAGGGACAGGTCGTTTGGAGCAGTTCTTC. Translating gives CASSQVGGTGRLEQFF.

The CDR3 coding sequence is TGTGCCATCAGTGGGGCTGGAGCGGACAATGAGCAGTTCTTC. Its translation: CAISGAGADNEQFF. The rearrangement links TRBV10-3 to TRBJ2-1; a weak D match, TRBD2 (5 bases). CDR3 length: 14 amino acids. Looked up from germline, CDR1 is ENHRY and CDR2 is SYGVKD. Trimming took 4 bases from V and 5 from J, leaving 12 bases between them.

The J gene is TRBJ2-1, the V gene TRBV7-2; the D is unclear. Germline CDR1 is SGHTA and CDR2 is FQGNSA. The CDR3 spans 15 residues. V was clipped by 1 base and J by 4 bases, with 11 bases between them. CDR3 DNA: TGTGCCAGCAGCTTAGGTGTCGACCGATACAATGAGCAGTTCTTC. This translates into CASSLGVDRYNEQFF.

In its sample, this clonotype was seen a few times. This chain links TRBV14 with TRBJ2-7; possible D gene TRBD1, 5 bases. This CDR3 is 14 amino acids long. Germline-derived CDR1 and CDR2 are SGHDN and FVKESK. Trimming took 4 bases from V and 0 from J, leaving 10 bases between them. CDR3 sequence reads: CASSRRQSSYEQYF. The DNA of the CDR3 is TGTGCCAGCAGCCGCCGACAGTCCTCCTACGAGCAGTACTTC.

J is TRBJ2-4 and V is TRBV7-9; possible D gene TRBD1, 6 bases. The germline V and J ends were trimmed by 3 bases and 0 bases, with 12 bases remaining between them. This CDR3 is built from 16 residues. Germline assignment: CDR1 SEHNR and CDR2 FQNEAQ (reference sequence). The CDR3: CASSFDRSLAKNIQYF. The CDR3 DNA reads TGTGCCAGCAGCTTTGACAGGAGCTTAGCCAAAAACATTCAGTACTTC.

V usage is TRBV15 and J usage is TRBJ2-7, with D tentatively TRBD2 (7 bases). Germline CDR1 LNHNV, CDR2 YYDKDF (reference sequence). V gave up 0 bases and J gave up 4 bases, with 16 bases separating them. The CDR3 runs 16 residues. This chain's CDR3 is CATSRDLGAGEYEQYF. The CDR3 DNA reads TGTGCCACCAGCAGAGATTTGGGGGCGGGAGAGTACGAGCAGTACTTC.

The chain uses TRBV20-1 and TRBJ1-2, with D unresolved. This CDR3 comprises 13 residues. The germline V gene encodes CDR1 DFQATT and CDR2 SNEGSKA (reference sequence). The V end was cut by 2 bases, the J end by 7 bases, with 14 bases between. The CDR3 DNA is TGCAGTGCTAGACGGCCTGCACAGAGTGGCTACACCTTC. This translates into CSARRPAQSGYTF.

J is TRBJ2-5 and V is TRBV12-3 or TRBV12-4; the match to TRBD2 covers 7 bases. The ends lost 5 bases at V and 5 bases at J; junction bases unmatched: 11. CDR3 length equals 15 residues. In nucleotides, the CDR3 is TGTGCCAGCAGTCTCCCGGGAGTCGGGAGGGAGACCCAGTACTTC. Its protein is CASSLPGVGRETQYF.

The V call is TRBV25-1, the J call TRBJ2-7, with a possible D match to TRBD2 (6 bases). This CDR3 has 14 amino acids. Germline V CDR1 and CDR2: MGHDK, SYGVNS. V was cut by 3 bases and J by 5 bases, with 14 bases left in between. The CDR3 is CASSDGGIKNEQYF. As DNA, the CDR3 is TGTGCCAGCAGTGACGGGGGAATTAAGAACGAGCAGTACTTC.

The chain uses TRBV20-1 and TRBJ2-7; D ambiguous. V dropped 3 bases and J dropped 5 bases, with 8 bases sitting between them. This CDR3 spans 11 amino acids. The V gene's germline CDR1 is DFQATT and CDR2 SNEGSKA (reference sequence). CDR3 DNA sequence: TGCAGTGCTAGCGGGTCCCACGAGCAGTACTTC. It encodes CSASGSHEQYF.